These T cell receptor beta chains were read from a single sample in a study of blood T cell repertoires in COVID-19. The data were produced by immunoSEQ multiplex PCR, yet TCRdb's version contains in-frame clones alone and is incomplete. Here the sample spans around 140,000 clones, 80% to 90% being singletons. What was sequenced was peripheral blood. These receptors all come from a man aged 55-75 years with active or convalescent COVID-19. CDR3s leave out the opening cysteine and the closing phenylalanine or tryptophan. Each record gives: V gene, J gene, clone size, CDR3 protein. Clone size is not always given. Where it is, it says once, few, many or a class for expanded clones.

v_gene: TRBV11-2; j_gene: TRBJ1-4; abundance: NA; CDR3aa: ASSLFRTTREKLF
v_gene: TRBV7-2; j_gene: TRBJ1-3; abundance: NA; CDR3aa: ASSLAPGQGALGNTIY
v_gene: TRBV28; j_gene: TRBJ2-7; abundance: NA; CDR3aa: ASRSPRTRDYEQY
v_gene: TRBV11-2; j_gene: TRBJ2-3; abundance: once; CDR3aa: ASSSIPDTQY
v_gene: TRBV7-8; j_gene: TRBJ2-3; abundance: NA; CDR3aa: ASSPTGDTQY
v_gene: TRBV5-1; j_gene: TRBJ2-7; abundance: NA; CDR3aa: ASSLAGDEQY
v_gene: TRBV5-1; j_gene: TRBJ2-5; abundance: NA; CDR3aa: ASSSGQGGETQY
v_gene: TRBV9; j_gene: TRBJ2-7; abundance: NA; CDR3aa: ASSVGQGDLYEQY
v_gene: TRBV28; j_gene: TRBJ2-2; abundance: NA; CDR3aa: ASSRTGSGELF
v_gene: TRBV16; j_gene: TRBJ2-5; abundance: NA; CDR3aa: ASSQLSGRSQTQY